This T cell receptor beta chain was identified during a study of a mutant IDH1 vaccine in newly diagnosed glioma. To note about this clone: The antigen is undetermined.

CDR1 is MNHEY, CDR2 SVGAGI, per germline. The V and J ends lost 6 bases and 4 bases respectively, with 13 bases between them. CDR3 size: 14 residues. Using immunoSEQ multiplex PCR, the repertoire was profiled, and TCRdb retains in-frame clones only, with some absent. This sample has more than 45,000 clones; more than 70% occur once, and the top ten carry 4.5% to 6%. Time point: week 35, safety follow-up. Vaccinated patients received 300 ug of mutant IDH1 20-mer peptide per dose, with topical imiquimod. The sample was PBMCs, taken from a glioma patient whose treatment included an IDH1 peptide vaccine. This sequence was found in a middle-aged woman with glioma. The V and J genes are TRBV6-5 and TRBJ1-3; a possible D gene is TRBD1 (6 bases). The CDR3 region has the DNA TGTGCCAGCAGCCCTCGGGGGGCAGGAAACACCATATATTTT. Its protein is CASSPRGAGNTIYF.